The rows below give T cell receptor beta chains drawn from one sample of a study of shared clonotypes between healthy human individuals. TCRdb's table, derived via immunoSEQ multiplex PCR, lists solely in-frame clones and lacks some. The data show a few hundred thousand clones, 95% to 96% seen once. The material sequenced was naive CD8+ T cells sorted from blood. These receptors all come from a woman in her 30s in good health. CDR3s leave out the opening cysteine and the closing phenylalanine or tryptophan. Size is omitted from some rows. Given values are once, few, many or a class for expanded clones.

size: -; V: TRBV9; J: TRBJ1-1; CDR3: ASSDRQGLNTEAF
size: -; V: TRBV4-1; J: TRBJ2-7; CDR3: AIKTGTETYEQY
size: once; V: TRBV7-9; J: TRBJ2-5; CDR3: ASSLVGEETQY
size: -; V: TRBV28; J: TRBJ2-1; CDR3: ASSGTAGGPWNEQF
size: -; V: TRBV27; J: TRBJ1-1; CDR3: ASSFLAANTEAF
size: -; V: TRBV7-9; J: TRBJ2-2; CDR3: ASSFPFSTGELF
size: -; V: TRBV5-1; J: TRBJ1-1; CDR3: ASSLGRGAF
size: -; V: TRBV27; J: TRBJ2-7; CDR3: ASSSPGLENEQY
size: -; V: TRBV28; J: TRBJ1-1; CDR3: ASSSPLGVARTEAF
size: -; V: TRBV7-9; J: TRBJ2-5; CDR3: ASSESVRWLETQY
size: -; V: TRBV12-5; J: TRBJ1-4; CDR3: ASGIIGGDEKLF
size: once; V: TRBV7-9; J: TRBJ2-7; CDR3: ASSFRSTSGDYEQY
size: -; V: TRBV15; J: TRBJ1-2; CDR3: ATSGRNRDRAMDYGYT
size: -; V: TRBV5-4; J: TRBJ2-5; CDR3: ASRVWLQVETQY
size: -; V: TRBV7-6; J: TRBJ2-5; CDR3: ASSLEFGGRVQETQY
size: -; V: TRBV27; J: TRBJ2-1; CDR3: ASSRLWDLGYSSYNEQF
size: -; V: TRBV15; J: TRBJ1-4; CDR3: ATSRDRYGGEKLF
size: -; V: TRBV7-9; J: TRBJ2-5; CDR3: ASRGTLQETQY
size: once; V: TRBV5-4; J: TRBJ1-2; CDR3: ASSAPGTDIHNYGYT
size: -; V: TRBV6-1; J: TRBJ2-2; CDR3: ASTPMRVGTGELF